These 29 T cell receptor beta chains originate from one sample sequenced in a study of blood T cell repertoires in COVID-19. The assay was immunoSEQ multiplex PCR, and TCRdb's table has in-frame clones only and misses some. The data contain fewer than 350,000 clones, approximately 91% of them singletons. The source material was PBMCs or T cells enriched from blood (not recorded which). The receptors come from a man aged 55 to 70 who had recovered from COVID-19.

The rearrangement links TRBV4-1 to TRBJ2-7; TRBD1 matches at 12 bases. J gave up 0 bases and V 4 bases, and 13 bases lay outside the gene matches. Germline V CDR1 and CDR2: MGHRA, YSYEKL. The CDR3 runs 19 residues. The CDR3 reads CASSRTLGTGGGYSYEQYF. In nucleotides, the CDR3 is TGCGCCAGCAGCCGCACTCTCGGGACAGGGGGCGGTTACTCCTACGAGCAGTACTTC.

With regard to this clone: Other DNA sequences in this specimen translate into the identical CDR3. V usage is TRBV5-1 and J usage is TRBJ2-7, with 10 bases fitting TRBD2. This CDR3 region has 15 residues. With 0 bases clipped from V and 3 bases from J, the junction kept 3 bases outside the gene matches. In germline, CDR1 is SGHRS, CDR2 YFSETQ. This CDR3 is CASSLVPSGSYEQYF. The CDR3 DNA reads as TGCGCCAGCAGCTTGGTGCCTAGCGGGAGCTACGAGCAGTACTTC.

J is TRBJ1-2 and V is TRBV28; D gene uncertain. There are 13 residues in the CDR3. The germline gives CDR1 MDHEN, CDR2 SYDVKM. Trimming left V 2 bases short and J 6 bases short, with 10 bases between. The DNA of the CDR3 is TGTGCCAGCAGTTTAGACTGGGTCCATGGCTACACCTTC. Residues: CASSLDWVHGYTF.

CDR3 residues: CASSTDRGYSNEQFF. CDR3 nucleotides: TGCGCCAGCTCTACTGACAGGGGATATAGCAATGAGCAGTTCTTC. The chain links TRBV5-1 to TRBJ2-1; 8 bases are a match to TRBD1. Germline CDR1 reads SGHRS; CDR2 reads YFSETQ. The ends lost 7 bases at V and 6 bases at J; junction bases unmatched: 12. The CDR3 runs 15 residues.

V is TRBV19 and J is TRBJ1-2; D is possibly TRBD1 (5 bases). This CDR3 is built from 13 residues. V lost 3 bases to trimming and J lost 7 bases, with 12 bases between them. The germline V gene has CDR1 LNHDA and CDR2 SQIVND (reference sequence). For the CDR3, the DNA is TGTGCCAGTAGTATCCCGGCCGGGGGTGGCTACACCTTC. This sequence encodes CASSIPAGGGYTF. Full variable domain (outside the CDR3, taken from reference TRBV19 and TRBJ1-2): DGGITQSPKYLFRKEGQNVTLSCEQNLNHDAMYWYRQDPGQGLRLIYYSQIVNDFQKGDIAEGYSVSREKKESFPLTVTSAQKNPTAFYLCASSIPAGGGYTFGSGTRLTVV.

The J gene is TRBJ2-7, the V gene TRBV5-1; no reliable D call. This CDR3 contains 15 residues. V was clipped by 1 base and J by 2 bases, with 13 bases between them. The germline V gene encodes CDR1 SGHRS and CDR2 YFSETQ. CDR3 sequence reads: CASSLFAGSTYEQYF. In DNA form, the CDR3 reads TGCGCCAGCAGCTTGTTTGCAGGCTCGACCTACGAGCAGTACTTC.

V usage is TRBV18 and J usage is TRBJ2-5, with D perhaps TRBD1 (6 bases). The germline V gene encodes CDR1 KGHSH and CDR2 LQKENI. V lost 2 bases to trimming and J lost 3 bases, with 10 bases between them. The length of the CDR3 is 14 residues. CDR3 nucleotide sequence: TGTGCCAGCTCACCAGGACAGCTTAAAGAGACCCAGTACTTC. It specifies CASSPGQLKETQYF.

The rearrangement links TRBV2 to TRBJ2-3, with TRBD1 matching over 10 bases. The CDR3 contains 14 residues. V gave up 6 bases and J gave up 1 base; unmatched junction bases: 1. The germline V gene has CDR1 SNHLY and CDR2 FYNNEI. The CDR3 DNA is TGTGCCAGCAGGGGGACAGGGGGCACAGATACGCAGTATTTT. Protein sequence: CASRGTGGTDTQYF.

The CDR3 nucleotides are TGCGCCAGCAGTCAATCAACAGGGAACACCGGGGAGCTGTTTTTT. Translating gives CASSQSTGNTGELFF. The chain couples TRBV23-1 to TRBJ2-2; D might be TRBD1 (5 bases). TRBV23-1 is given ORF status, its function remaining uncertain. V lost 0 bases and J lost 1, with 6 bases in between. The CDR3 sequence is 15 residues long.

Comments on this clone: The sample holds other DNA sequences that translate to the same CDR3. The V call is TRBV6-5, the J call TRBJ1-2; no definite D call. This CDR3 region has 15 residues. CDR1 MNHEY and CDR2 SVGAGI come from the germline V gene. V lost 0 bases to trimming and J lost 5 bases, with 13 bases between them. The CDR3 DNA reads as TGTGCCAGCAGTTACTCCTTACGAGGGAATTATGGCTACACCTTC. Protein: CASSYSLRGNYGYTF.

CDR3 in DNA: TGTGCCACCAGTGATTTGCAGGGTCACTTTAACAATGAGCAGTTCTTC. Encoded protein: CATSDLQGHFNNEQFF. The chain uses TRBV24-1 and TRBJ2-1; weak D call: TRBD1 (5 bases). V was shortened by 0 bases and J by 5 bases, with 13 bases between the two germline ends. The CDR3 has 16 amino acids. CDR1 is KGHDR and CDR2 is SFDVKD in the germline V gene.

This clone was seen a single time. CDR3: CASSSPRLGGQSDQPQHF. As DNA, the CDR3 is TGTGCCAGTAGTTCTCCCCGGCTGGGGGGGCAAAGCGATCAGCCCCAGCATTTT. The chain combines TRBV19 with TRBJ1-5; possible D gene TRBD1, 6 bases. The CDR3 is made up of 18 amino acids. Trimming shortened V by 5 bases and J by 5 bases, and 25 bases separated the two germline ends. Germline V gives CDR1 LNHDA, CDR2 SQIVND (reference sequence).

This rearrangement joins TRBV4-2 to TRBJ2-7; 8 bases are shared with TRBD2. V shed 0 bases and J 2 bases; nucleotides not matched to a gene: 6. The CDR3 runs 16 residues. Germline V gives CDR1 LGHNA, CDR2 YNFKEQ. The CDR3 here is CASSQEVATSAYEQYF. The DNA of the CDR3 is TGTGCCAGCAGCCAAGAAGTCGCGACTAGCGCCTACGAGCAGTACTTC.

The chain combines TRBV20-1 with TRBJ2-3, with TRBD2 as a possible D gene (5 bases). From germline, CDR1 is DFQATT and CDR2 SNEGSKA (reference sequence). This CDR3 has 13 residues. Trimming took off 3 bases at V and 1 base at J, with 8 bases between the two ends. CDR3 region: CSASTGGTDTQYF. The DNA for the CDR3 is TGCAGTGCTAGTACCGGGGGCACAGATACGCAGTATTTT.

The rearrangement uses TRBV5-1 and TRBJ2-3, with D possibly matching TRBD1 (5 bases). V was cut by 0 bases and J by 6 bases, with 11 bases left in between. The CDR3 totals 14 residues. Per the germline V gene, CDR1 is SGHRS and CDR2 is YFSETQ. CDR3 region: CASSLEGHSDTQYF. The CDR3 DNA is TGCGCCAGCAGCTTGGAAGGACACTCGGATACGCAGTATTTT.

The chain is built from TRBV20-1 and TRBJ2-1; 16 bases agree with TRBD2. CDR1 DFQATT and CDR2 SNEGSKA come from the germline V gene (reference sequence). J was trimmed by 3 bases and V by 3 bases; bases with no gene match: 11. This CDR3 is built from 19 residues. CDR3 in amino acids: CSASRPGLAGGHYYNEQFF. CDR3 DNA: TGCAGTGCTAGTAGGCCGGGACTAGCGGGAGGGCATTACTACAATGAGCAGTTCTTC.

The chain links TRBV28 to TRBJ1-1, with D perhaps matching TRBD1 (5 bases). CDR3 size: 15 residues. The germline V gene encodes CDR1 MDHEN and CDR2 SYDVKM. V lost 7 bases, J lost 1 base, and 16 bases lay in between. The CDR3 is CASILGAHPNTEAFF. The CDR3 DNA sequence: TGTGCCAGCATTCTAGGGGCTCACCCGAACACTGAAGCTTTCTTT.

To note about this clone: The identical CDR3 is also encoded by other nucleotide sequences in the sample. This chain connects TRBV18 to TRBJ2-5, with D hard to call. Germline V gene lookup returns CDR1 KGHSH and CDR2 LQKENI. Trimming left V 6 bases short and J 3 bases short, with 5 bases between. The CDR3 covers 11 residues. The DNA of the CDR3 is TGTGCCAGCTCCCCGGAAGAGACCCAGTACTTC. This translates into CASSPEETQYF.

The V gene is TRBV11-1, the J gene TRBJ2-7; 7 positions agree with TRBD2. This CDR3 is 14 amino acids long. V lost 2 bases to trimming and J lost 6 bases; unmatched junction nucleotides: 7. CDR1 is SGHAT and CDR2 is FQDESV in the germline V gene (reference sequence). Here the CDR3 reads CASSLSGRDGEQYF. CDR3 nucleotides: TGTGCCAGCAGCTTAAGTGGGAGGGATGGCGAGCAGTACTTC.

J is TRBJ2-2 and V is TRBV5-1; the D is unclear. The germline V and J ends were trimmed by 1 base and 4 bases, with 8 bases remaining between them. CDR3 length: 14 amino acids. Per germline, CDR1 SGHRS and CDR2 YFSETQ. The CDR3 reads CASSLTQSTGELFF. The DNA for the CDR3 is TGCGCCAGCAGCTTGACCCAGTCCACCGGGGAGCTGTTTTTT.

The genes are TRBV5-1 and TRBJ2-5; 8 bases agree with TRBD1. The V segment lost 4 bases and the J segment 2 bases; nucleotides outside the gene matches: 7. Germline V gene lookup returns CDR1 SGHRS and CDR2 YFSETQ. CDR3 length: 15 residues. This CDR3 reads CASSLINRGQETQYF. The CDR3 nucleotides read TGCGCCAGCAGCCTTATTAACAGGGGGCAAGAGACCCAGTACTTC.

V gene TRBV19 combines with J gene TRBJ2-7; 7 nucleotides line up with TRBD1. This CDR3 spans 13 amino acids. J was trimmed by 7 bases and V by 6 bases; bases with no gene match: 9. Germline CDR1 reads LNHDA; CDR2 reads SQIVND (reference sequence). CDR3 amino acids: CASRHGQEREQYF. The DNA for the CDR3 is TGTGCCAGTAGACACGGACAGGAAAGGGAGCAGTACTTC.

This chain joins TRBV6-4 and TRBJ2-1; 8 positions match TRBD2. The V gene's germline CDR1 is MRHNA and CDR2 SNTAGT. The junction had 8 bases not matched to a gene; V was cut back by 2 bases and J by 5 bases. This CDR3 has 16 residues. CDR3 loop: CASSDEWGTRNNEQFF. CDR3 coding DNA: TGTGCCAGCAGTGACGAGTGGGGGACTAGAAACAATGAGCAGTTCTTC.

The J gene is TRBJ1-3, the V gene TRBV13; D uncertain. Per germline, CDR1 PRHDT and CDR2 FYEKMQ (reference sequence). CDR3 length equals 15 residues. Trimming shortened V by 3 bases and J by 0 bases, and 9 bases separated the two germline ends. The CDR3 region has the DNA TGTGCCAGCAGCTTTCGGACTAACTCTGGAAACACCATATATTTT. Translating it yields CASSFRTNSGNTIYF.

This clone is a singleton in its sample. This chain uses TRBV24-1 with TRBJ2-2; possible D gene TRBD2, 6 bases. CDR1 is KGHDR and CDR2 is SFDVKD in the germline V gene. The CDR3 spans 14 residues. Trimming left V 7 bases short and J 1 base short, with 9 bases between. The chain's CDR3 is CATRLSGNTGELFF. The CDR3 DNA reads as TGTGCCACCAGACTTAGCGGGAACACCGGGGAGCTGTTTTTT.

This clone was seen a few times. V is TRBV3-1 (or the pseudogene TRBV3-2) and J is TRBJ2-7, with TRBD2 matching 11 bases. The CDR3 covers 16 residues. V was clipped by 3 bases and J by 2 bases; unmatched bases: 6. Per the germline V gene, CDR1 is LGHDT and CDR2 is YNNKEL (reference sequence). CDR3: CASSHRGTSGPYEQYF. Here the CDR3 DNA reads TGTGCCAGCAGCCACAGGGGGACTAGCGGCCCCTACGAGCAGTACTTC.

The chain links TRBV6-5 to TRBJ2-2; perhaps TRBD1 as D (5 bases). Trimming left V 8 bases short and J 3 bases short, with 10 bases between. CDR1 is MNHEY, CDR2 SVGAGI, per germline. This CDR3 is built from 13 residues. The CDR3 bases are TGTGCCAGCCAAAGGGGTTACACCGGGGAGCTGTTTTTT. Amino acid sequence: CASQRGYTGELFF.

This sequence joins TRBV12-3 or TRBV12-4 and TRBJ2-7, with 7 bases matching TRBD1. The CDR3 totals 13 residues. V lost 6 bases and J lost 3; bases outside the gene matches: 5. CDR3 region: CASRGGIGYEQYF. CDR3 sequence (DNA): TGTGCCAGCAGAGGGGGCATTGGCTACGAGCAGTACTTC.

This clone was picked up a small number of times. The CDR3 DNA reads as TGTGCCAGCAGCTCCCGAACTAGCGGGAGGGCCTTGGGCACCGGGGAGCTGTTTTTT. It encodes CASSSRTSGRALGTGELFF. The V gene is TRBV9, the J gene TRBJ2-2, with TRBD2 identical over 13 bases. The ends lost 4 bases at V and 4 bases at J; junction bases unmatched: 13. The CDR3 sequence is 19 residues long. CDR1 and CDR2 from the germline V gene are SGDLS and YYNGEE.